This passage covers 31 T cell receptor beta chains from one sample sequenced in a study of blood T cell repertoires in COVID-19. Assay: immunoSEQ multiplex PCR; the TCRdb copy retains only in-frame clones and omits some. This repertoire shows 130,000 or so clones, about 85% found once; its top ten account for roughly 4.5%. Sequencing was performed on peripheral blood. The receptors shown here come from a human donor in a cohort sampled during active COVID-19.

The chain employs TRBV5-1 and TRBJ1-1; D might be TRBD1 (5 bases). Germline V gives CDR1 SGHRS, CDR2 YFSETQ. V was pared by 7 bases and J by 2 bases, with 15 bases between. CDR3 size: 14 residues. This CDR3 reads CASFRGGENTEAFF. In DNA, the CDR3 is TGCGCCAGCTTTCGCGGGGGGGAAAACACTGAAGCTTTCTTT.

The chain employs TRBV6-5 and TRBJ2-7; no definite D call. CDR3 size: 11 residues. Deletions cut 6 bases from V and 6 bases from J, with 9 bases between. In germline, CDR1 is MNHEY, CDR2 SVGAGI. CDR3 DNA: TGTGCCAGCAGGTTGGAGAGCGAGCAGTACTTC. Protein: CASRLESEQYF.

The rearrangement joins TRBV2 to TRBJ2-4; D not resolved. V was shortened by 6 bases and J by 0 bases, with 12 bases between the two germline ends. CDR1 and CDR2 from the germline V gene are SNHLY and FYNNEI. CDR3 length equals 15 residues. CDR3: CASSAAILAKNIQYF. In DNA, the CDR3 is TGTGCCAGCAGCGCCGCGATCTTAGCCAAAAACATTCAGTACTTC.

This sequence joins TRBV28 and TRBJ2-7; 7 bases are shared with TRBD2. CDR1 MDHEN and CDR2 SYDVKM come from the germline V gene. The CDR3 is made up of 15 amino acids. Trimming removed 6 bases from V and 6 bases from J; junction bases left unmatched: 14. The CDR3 loop reads CASSLISPLALEQYF. CDR3 sequence (DNA): TGTGCCAGCAGCCTGATCTCCCCACTAGCGCTCGAGCAGTACTTC.

V usage is TRBV11-3 and J usage is TRBJ2-3, with TRBD2 matching over 9 bases. The CDR3 runs 19 residues. Germline V gene lookup returns CDR1 SGHNT and CDR2 YENEEA. Germline trimming cut 0 bases from V and 7 bases from J; bases unmatched to any gene: 17. The CDR3 DNA follows: TGTGCCAGCAGCTTAGACTCCCGGCGGGGAGCGGGAGGCACCTATACGCAGTATTTT. Its protein is CASSLDSRRGAGGTYTQYF.

This sequence joins TRBV9 and TRBJ1-2; D perhaps matches TRBD1 (6 bases). Trimming pared 3 bases from V and 2 bases from J, leaving 11 bases between. There are 14 residues in the CDR3. Germline V gene sequence: CDR1 SGDLS, CDR2 YYNGEE. CDR3 sequence: CASSDNRVNYGYTF. CDR3 nucleotide sequence: TGTGCCAGCAGCGATAACAGGGTAAACTATGGCTACACCTTC.

The rearrangement uses TRBV5-4 and TRBJ2-5, with 9 nucleotides matching TRBD1. The V gene end was trimmed by 3 bases and the J gene end by 1 base; junction bases not matched to a gene: 4. Germline V gene data show CDR1 as SGHNT and CDR2 as YYREEE (reference sequence). The CDR3 loop spans 15 amino acids. CDR3 DNA: TGTGCCAGCAGCTCGACAGGGGGGCGCCAAGAGACCCAGTACTTC. The encoded protein is CASSSTGGRQETQYF.

V gene TRBV6-4 combines with J gene TRBJ2-6, with TRBD1 matching over 9 bases. J was trimmed by 2 bases and V by 6 bases; bases with no gene match: 11. Germline V gene lookup returns CDR1 MRHNA and CDR2 SNTAGT. The CDR3 spans 18 residues. CDR3 amino acids: CASSSEGQGPPGANVLTF. CDR3 bases: TGTGCCAGCAGCAGTGAGGGACAGGGCCCTCCTGGGGCCAACGTCCTGACTTTC.

The chain employs TRBV5-1 and TRBJ1-1; a possible D gene is TRBD1 (5 bases). Germline-derived CDR1 and CDR2 are SGHRS and YFSETQ. V lost 5 bases to trimming and J lost 5 bases, with 10 bases between them. The CDR3 extends over 12 amino acids. The DNA for the CDR3 is TGCGCCAGCAGGCACGGGGGTACTGAAGCTTTCTTT. Encoded protein: CASRHGGTEAFF.

The chain carries TRBV5-1 and TRBJ1-1; no reliable D call. V was clipped by 0 bases and J by 4 bases, with 13 bases between them. Germline V CDR1 and CDR2: SGHRS, YFSETQ. The CDR3 is 15 amino acids. The CDR3, as DNA: TGCGCCAGCAGCTTGGATACAACGCAATTCACTGAAGCTTTCTTT. As protein: CASSLDTTQFTEAFF.

This clone was detected only a few times. The chain is built from TRBV5-4 and TRBJ2-1, with D unresolved. V was cut by 5 bases and J by 4 bases, with 10 bases left in between. The CDR3 has 13 residues. CDR1 SGHNT and CDR2 YYREEE come from the germline V gene (reference sequence). The CDR3 reads CASRATGYNEQFF. CDR3 coding DNA: TGTGCCAGCAGAGCGACGGGTTACAATGAGCAGTTCTTC. Looking up the rest from reference TRBV5-4 and TRBJ2-1 gives the full variable domain: ETGVTQSPTHLIKTRGQQVTLRCSSQSGHNTVSWYQQALGQGPQFIFQYYREEENGRGNFPPRFSGLQFPNYSSELNVNALELDDSALYLCASRATGYNEQFFGPGTRLTVL.

The gene calls are TRBV19 and TRBJ1-1; D is ambiguous. CDR1 and CDR2 (germline): LNHDA, SQIVND (reference sequence). With 3 bases removed from V and 4 bases from J, the gap between germline ends came to 12 bases. The CDR3 has 14 residues. CDR3 sequence reads: CASSIFVGVTEAFF. The CDR3 region has the DNA TGTGCCAGTAGTATCTTCGTGGGAGTCACTGAAGCTTTCTTT.

The V and J genes are TRBV7-2 and TRBJ2-7; TRBD1 matches 8 bases. This CDR3 contains 17 residues. Unmatched junction bases numbered 12, after V lost 5 bases and J lost 0 bases. In germline, CDR1 is SGHTA, CDR2 FQGNSA. The CDR3 DNA reads TGTGCCAGCAGCCCTACGCCTGGACAGGGTCCCTCCTACGAGCAGTACTTC. This sequence encodes CASSPTPGQGPSYEQYF.

The rearrangement joins TRBV27 to TRBJ2-3, with D perhaps matching TRBD1 (5 bases). The CDR3 consists of 16 residues. Trimming took 1 base from V and 1 from J, leaving 12 bases between them. CDR1 is MNHEY and CDR2 is SMNVEV in the germline V gene (reference sequence). CDR3 protein: CASSLLGAFRTDTQYF. CDR3 coding DNA: TGTGCCAGCAGTTTATTAGGGGCCTTCCGCACAGATACGCAGTATTTT.

This clone occurred a few times. This chain joins TRBV6-2 or TRBV6-3 and TRBJ1-2; 8 bases map to TRBD1. Germline CDR1 and CDR2: MNHEY and SVGEGT. V lost 6 bases and J lost 4; bases outside the gene matches: 13. This CDR3 is built from 16 residues. The CDR3 is CASSLRRQGSSYGYTF. The CDR3 DNA is TGTGCCAGCAGCCTCAGAAGACAGGGGTCGAGCTATGGCTACACCTTC.

The rearrangement uses TRBV5-1 and TRBJ1-6; possible D gene TRBD1, 5 bases. V was cut by 4 bases and J by 3 bases, with 17 bases left in between. From germline, CDR1 is SGHRS and CDR2 YFSETQ. The CDR3 length is 17 residues. Here the CDR3 reads CASSPGATGGYNSPLHF. The CDR3 DNA reads TGCGCCAGCAGCCCCGGGGCGACGGGGGGCTATAATTCACCCCTCCACTTT.

The rearrangement joins TRBV11-1 to TRBJ2-1; a possible D gene is TRBD2 (6 bases). Trimming removed 5 bases at V and 8 bases at J, with 16 bases between. The V gene's germline CDR1 is SGHAT and CDR2 FQDESV (reference sequence). CDR3 length equals 14 residues. Here the CDR3 DNA reads TGTGCCAGCAGCATGGGACTTGCAATCGATGAGCAGTTCTTC. Amino acid sequence: CASSMGLAIDEQFF. The whole variable domain, remainder taken from reference TRBV11-1 and TRBJ2-1, is EAEVAQSPRYKITEKSQAVAFWCDPISGHATLYWYRQILGQGPELLVQFQDESVVDDSQLPKDRFSAERLKGVDSTLKIQPAELGDSAMYLCASSMGLAIDEQFFGPGTRLTVL.

The chain joins TRBV14 to TRBJ1-4; TRBD1 is a possible D gene (5 bases). CDR1 and CDR2 (germline): SGHDN, FVKESK. CDR3 size: 17 residues. Between the trimmed V and J ends, which lost 0 bases and 4 bases, there was a span of 15 bases. Written as DNA, the CDR3 is TGTGCCAGCAGCCAAGACGGTGGGGCGGGAATTAATGAAAAACTGTTTTTT. Amino acid sequence: CASSQDGGAGINEKLFF.

The rearrangement joins TRBV7-9 to TRBJ1-2, with TRBD1 as a possible D gene (5 bases). The germline V gene has CDR1 SEHNR and CDR2 FQNEAQ (reference sequence). The V gene lost 4 bases and the J gene lost 8 bases, with 11 bases spanning the gap. The CDR3 has 12 residues. CDR3: CASSSGLWGYTF. Here the CDR3 DNA reads TGTGCCAGCAGCTCGGGACTTTGGGGCTACACCTTC.

V and J are TRBV5-6 and TRBJ1-5, with 9 bases aligning to TRBD1. V trimming: 6 bases; J trimming: 4 bases; junction bases outside the gene matches: 5. Germline V CDR1 and CDR2: SGHDT, YYEEEE. CDR3 length: 14 amino acids. This CDR3 reads CASKLGQGNQPQHF. The CDR3 DNA sequence: TGTGCCAGCAAGCTTGGACAGGGGAATCAGCCCCAGCATTTT.

A remark on this clone: Other DNA variants within this sample encode the same CDR3. The chain combines TRBV10-3 with TRBJ1-1, with 8 bases fitting TRBD1. Germline V gives CDR1 ENHRY, CDR2 SYGVKD. V gave up 10 bases and J gave up 9 bases; unmatched junction bases: 13. This CDR3 has 13 residues. CDR3 protein: CASMGQGAWKAFF. The DNA of the CDR3 is TGTGCCAGCATGGGGCAGGGGGCATGGAAAGCTTTCTTT.

The chain recombines TRBV7-2 with TRBJ1-1; D not certain. Germline CDR1 SGHTA, CDR2 FQGNSA. This CDR3 is 13 amino acids long. V lost 4 bases, J lost 0 bases, and 6 bases lay in between. The DNA for the CDR3 is TGTGCCAGCAGCTGGCAAATGAACACTGAAGCTTTCTTT. Translating gives CASSWQMNTEAFF.

This chain uses TRBV5-1 with TRBJ2-1, with 10 nucleotides matching TRBD2. Losses at the gene ends were 5 bases for V and 15 bases for J; bases not matched to a gene: 8. The CDR3 contains 12 residues. CDR1 and CDR2 (germline): SGHRS, YFSETQ. In DNA form, the CDR3 reads TGCGCCAGCAGTCTAGGAGCGGGGGGGCTGTTCTTC. Residues: CASSLGAGGLFF.

The chain employs TRBV27 and TRBJ1-2; 7 nucleotides align to TRBD1. The V gene's germline CDR1 is MNHEY and CDR2 SMNVEV (reference sequence). J lost 0 bases, V lost 3 bases, and 10 bases had no gene match. This CDR3 is built from 17 residues. The CDR3: CASSFTGVDRANYGYTF. CDR3 nucleotides: TGTGCCAGCAGTTTCACAGGGGTCGATCGAGCTAACTATGGCTACACCTTC.

Of note for this clone: Different DNA sequences within this sample yield the same CDR3. The chain combines TRBV14 with TRBJ1-1; D is unclear. CDR1 is SGHDN, CDR2 FVKESK, per germline. This CDR3 is 11 amino acids long. With 1 base removed from V and 7 bases from J, the gap between germline ends came to 4 bases. For the CDR3, the DNA is TGTGCCAGCAGCCAAGCGGGTGAAGCTTTCTTT. Amino acids: CASSQAGEAFF.

The chain recombines TRBV7-7 with TRBJ2-5; 7 nucleotides line up with TRBD2. The CDR3 extends over 13 amino acids. Germline assignment: CDR1 SSHAT and CDR2 FNYEAQ (reference sequence). V was clipped by 5 bases and J by 4 bases; unmatched bases: 4. CDR3 protein: CASSASGIETQYF. The CDR3 nucleotides are TGTGCCAGCAGCGCCAGCGGGATAGAGACCCAGTACTTC.

This clone turned up a few times. The chain links TRBV5-1 to TRBJ1-1; unclear D gene. Germline lookup yields CDR1 SGHRS and CDR2 YFSETQ. Trimming removed 4 bases at V and 2 bases at J, with 15 bases between. This CDR3 contains 15 residues. CDR3 region: CASSPDPGLNTEAFF. The CDR3 DNA reads TGCGCCAGCAGCCCGGACCCAGGACTCAACACTGAAGCTTTCTTT.

The genes are TRBV7-2 and TRBJ1-2, with a tentative D call TRBD1 (5 bases). Germline CDR1 SGHTA, CDR2 FQGNSA. The CDR3 covers 15 residues. Trimming stripped 5 bases from V and 4 bases from J, with 17 bases between. CDR3 protein: CASSPPPTASYGYTF. The DNA of the CDR3 is TGTGCCAGCAGCCCCCCCCCGACAGCCAGCTATGGCTACACCTTC.

The chain uses TRBV6-6 and TRBJ1-1; perhaps TRBD1 as D (6 bases). The CDR3 is 13 residues long. CDR1 is MNHNY, CDR2 SVGAGI, per germline (reference sequence). V lost 8 bases, J lost 0 bases, and 10 bases lay in between. The CDR3 nucleotides read TGTGCCAGCCAGGGGCTCGTGAACACTGAAGCTTTCTTT. It specifies CASQGLVNTEAFF.

The chain joins TRBV5-4 to TRBJ1-2; TRBD1 is a possible D gene (6 bases). The CDR3 covers 15 residues. V was trimmed by 5 bases and J by 2 bases, leaving 16 bases between them. The germline V gene has CDR1 SGHNT and CDR2 YYREEE (reference sequence). CDR3 in amino acids: CASRRGQTSNYGYTF. DNA for the CDR3: TGTGCCAGCAGGCGTGGACAGACTTCCAACTATGGCTACACCTTC.

This clone has only a few counts. The chain links TRBV24-1 to TRBJ2-3; 9 bases fit TRBD2. CDR1 is KGHDR and CDR2 is SFDVKD in the germline V gene. With V trimmed by 4 bases and J by 4 bases, 14 bases remained unmatched. The CDR3 sequence is 18 residues long. CDR3: CATSDPSFGGGGPDTQYF. CDR3 coding DNA: TGTGCCACCAGTGACCCCAGTTTTGGCGGGGGGGGGCCAGATACGCAGTATTTT.